Following are 31 T cell receptor beta chains from one sample sequenced in a study of Graves' ophthalmopathy and Graves' hyperthyroidism. TCR beta CDR3 regions were amplified from RNA transcripts. Second-round multiplex PCR came after first-round RT-PCR with HTBI primers. Each CDR3 protein is one row after TCRdb ran MiXCR on the multiplex PCR reads. The sample holds 150,000 or so distinct CDR3 sequences, just under 40% seen once. The specimen sequenced was peripheral blood. All receptors derive from a man aged 25 to 40 with Graves' ophthalmopathy.

Many counts were recorded for this clonotype. The chain carries TRBV12-3 or TRBV12-4 and TRBJ1-1, with D uncertain. V was shortened by 6 bases and J by 0 bases, with 8 bases between the two germline ends. The CDR3 covers 13 residues. Here the CDR3 reads CASRSLMNTEAFF. The CDR3, as DNA: TGTGCCAGCAGGTCGCTTATGAACACTGAAGCTTTCTTT.

The chain has TRBV19 and TRBJ2-5, with D hard to call. Between the trimmed V and J ends, which lost 2 bases and 2 bases, there was a span of 9 bases. Germline V lookup: CDR1 LNHDA, CDR2 SQIVND (reference sequence). The CDR3 has 14 residues. CDR3 sequence (DNA): TGTGCCAGTAGTATACGGGTCAGACAAGAGACCCAGTACTTC. Translated: CASSIRVRQETQYF.

This clonotype was found many times. The chain uses TRBV6-1 and TRBJ1-2, with 7 bases identical to TRBD1. CDR1 MNHNS and CDR2 SASEGT come from the germline V gene. Trimming cost V 5 bases and J 4 bases; bases outside gene matches: 7. The CDR3 length is 14 residues. CDR3 residues: CASSKRDSSYGYTF. The CDR3 DNA reads TGTGCCAGCAGTAAGCGGGACAGCAGCTATGGCTACACCTTC.

In its sample, this clonotype was seen many times. The rearrangement links TRBV27 to TRBJ2-5; D ambiguous. In germline, CDR1 is MNHEY, CDR2 SMNVEV (reference sequence). This CDR3 comprises 15 residues. V lost 4 bases and J lost 5, with 17 bases in between. The CDR3 DNA follows: TGTGCCAGCAGTTCCTTCCGACCGGGCGACGAGACCCAGTACTTC. Translation gives CASSSFRPGDETQYF.

This chain uses TRBV28 with TRBJ1-6; perhaps TRBD1 as D (6 bases). Trimming removed 5 bases from V and 6 bases from J, with 11 bases in between. Germline CDR1 is MDHEN and CDR2 is SYDVKM. The CDR3 totals 14 residues. The CDR3 nucleotides read TGTGCCAGCAGTCAACAGGGTCCTAATTCACCCCTCCACTTT. Translated: CASSQQGPNSPLHF.

This clonotype was observed at least ten times. The rearrangement uses TRBV6-2 or TRBV6-3 and TRBJ2-7; D is perhaps TRBD2 (5 bases). CDR3 length: 13 residues. V lost 6 bases and J 7 bases, leaving 16 bases between the germline ends. Germline lookup yields CDR1 MNHEY and CDR2 SVGEGT. CDR3 in amino acids: CASRNSAGREQYF. CDR3 in DNA: TGTGCCAGCAGGAACTCTGCGGGTCGAGAGCAGTACTTC.

The chain combines TRBV20-1 with TRBJ2-7; tentatively, D is TRBD1 or TRBD2 (5 bases each). The CDR3 is made up of 13 amino acids. The V gene's germline CDR1 is DFQATT and CDR2 SNEGSKA (reference sequence). Trimming removed 3 bases from V and 3 bases from J, with 12 bases in between. CDR3 in DNA: TGCAGTGCTAGGCACGGGGCTGTCTACGAGCAGTACTTC. Residues: CSARHGAVYEQYF.

This clonotype was counted ten times or more. The chain joins TRBV4-1 to TRBJ2-2; 8 bases match TRBD2. In germline, CDR1 is MGHRA, CDR2 YSYEKL. V lost 2 bases and J lost 5; bases outside the gene matches: 4. The CDR3 extends over 15 amino acids. The CDR3 loop reads CASSQNPSGTGELFF. Written as DNA, the CDR3 is TGCGCCAGCAGCCAAAACCCTAGCGGGACCGGGGAGCTGTTTTTT.

This chain uses TRBV27 with TRBJ1-6; 8 nucleotides match TRBD1. CDR1 and CDR2 from the germline V gene are MNHEY and SMNVEV (reference sequence). The CDR3 extends over 16 amino acids. V lost 6 bases and J lost 6; bases outside the gene matches: 10. Written as DNA, the CDR3 is TGTGCCAGCAGCCTCCGGACAGGGCTTTCTAATTCACCCCTCCACTTT. It encodes CASSLRTGLSNSPLHF.

This clonotype came up many times. The chain joins TRBV6-5 to TRBJ1-5; 7 positions agree with TRBD1. This CDR3 contains 13 residues. V shed 6 bases and J 1 base; nucleotides not matched to a gene: 0. The germline V gene has CDR1 MNHEY and CDR2 SVGAGI. CDR3 DNA sequence: TGTGCCAGCAGGACAGGGAGCAATCAGCCCCAGCATTTT. This sequence encodes CASRTGSNQPQHF.

The V gene is TRBV6-5, the J gene TRBJ2-7; 9 positions agree with TRBD2. Germline CDR1 and CDR2: MNHEY and SVGAGI. V was clipped by 0 bases and J by 6 bases; unmatched bases: 9. CDR3 length: 16 amino acids. CDR3 DNA sequence: TGTGCCAGCAGTTACTCGGGCGGGAGGGCCCTGGGCGAGCAGTACTTC. Amino acids: CASSYSGGRALGEQYF.

This clonotype was detected only a few times. The chain recombines TRBV12-3 or TRBV12-4 with TRBJ2-7, with D hard to call. This CDR3 has 13 residues. V lost 2 bases, J lost 3 bases, and 8 bases lay in between. The CDR3 DNA follows: TGTGCCAGCAGTTTATACAGCGACTACGAGCAGTACTTC. This translates into CASSLYSDYEQYF.

This sequence joins TRBV7-3 and TRBJ2-2, with TRBD2 identical over 7 bases. This CDR3 has 15 residues. The ends lost 5 bases at V and 3 bases at J; junction bases unmatched: 6. Germline loops: CDR1 SGHTA, CDR2 FQGTGA. In DNA form, the CDR3 reads TGTGCCAGCAGCCGGGACTACATTTACACCGGGGAGCTGTTTTTT. Protein: CASSRDYIYTGELFF.

The rearrangement links TRBV12-3 or TRBV12-4 to TRBJ1-2; unclear D gene. There are 12 residues in the CDR3. V was trimmed by 4 bases and J by 2 bases, leaving 5 bases between them. CDR3 amino acids: CASSSENYGYTF. The CDR3 DNA reads TGTGCCAGCAGTTCCGAAAACTATGGCTACACCTTC.

The genes are TRBV6-2 or TRBV6-3 and TRBJ1-1; tentatively, D is TRBD1 (6 bases). The V gene's germline CDR1 is MNHEY and CDR2 SVGEGT. This CDR3 has 15 amino acids. V gave up 7 bases and J gave up 8 bases, with 23 bases separating them. CDR3 nucleotides: TGTGCCAGCATCCCCCCGAGGGGGTCGAAAGGGGAAGCTTTCTTT. It specifies CASIPPRGSKGEAFF.

This clonotype was seen at least ten times. This rearrangement joins TRBV6-5 to TRBJ2-5; D gene unclear. This CDR3 spans 15 amino acids. Germline CDR1 is MNHEY and CDR2 is SVGAGI. V lost 2 bases to trimming and J lost 2 bases, with 12 bases between them. CDR3 in DNA: TGTGCCAGCAGTTACCCCGGTAAAGATCAAGAGACCCAGTACTTC. Translating it yields CASSYPGKDQETQYF.

This clonotype was detected many times. The rearrangement links TRBV11-2 to TRBJ2-2; no clear D gene. Germline lookup yields CDR1 SGHAT and CDR2 FQNNGV. This CDR3 comprises 15 residues. V lost 3 bases, J lost 7 bases, and 15 bases lay in between. The CDR3 nucleotides are TGTGCCAGCAGCTTGGGTGAAGGGATTCTCGGGGAGCTGTTTTTT. Translating it yields CASSLGEGILGELFF.

This chain connects TRBV10-3 to TRBJ2-5, with 11 bases identical to TRBD1. V shed 0 bases, J shed 4 bases, and the junction held 7 bases outside the gene matches. The CDR3 sequence is 17 residues long. Germline V gene data show CDR1 as ENHRY and CDR2 as SYGVKD. The CDR3 DNA is TGTGCCATCAGTGAGTCCCTCGGAGGGACAGGGGGAGAGACCCAGTACTTC. Translating it yields CAISESLGGTGGETQYF.

This clonotype was seen repeatedly, ten times or more. The chain employs TRBV12-3 or TRBV12-4 and TRBJ1-5, with no clear D. V was shortened by 6 bases and J by 4 bases, with 13 bases between the two germline ends. This CDR3 is built from 14 residues. The CDR3 protein is CASRLKAENQPQHF. The CDR3 DNA follows: TGTGCCAGCAGGCTAAAGGCAGAGAATCAGCCCCAGCATTTT.

This clonotype has a count of ten or more. This sequence joins TRBV10-3 and TRBJ1-1; D gene uncertain. Trimming cost V 0 bases and J 5 bases, with 10 bases left between them. This CDR3 comprises 14 residues. Germline loops: CDR1 ENHRY, CDR2 SYGVKD. CDR3 sequence (DNA): TGTGCCATCAGTGAGTCAGCCCGGCGGACTGAAGCTTTCTTT. Translating gives CAISESARRTEAFF.

With respect to this clonotype: The junction departs from the called germline gene at one end, perhaps through a read error. The chain joins TRBV6-5 to TRBJ1-6; 9 nucleotides agree with TRBD1. Per germline, CDR1 MNHEY and CDR2 SVGAGI. The CDR3 contains 15 residues. CDR3 nucleotide sequence: TGTGCTAGCAGTTACACGAGACAGGGGGATTCACCCCTCCACTTT. This encodes CASSYTRQGDSPLHF.

This clonotype was seen at least ten times. This chain connects TRBV4-2 to TRBJ2-4, with 10 bases aligning to TRBD2. V dropped 0 bases and J dropped 6; count of bases not matched to a gene: 14. CDR1 is LGHNA, CDR2 YNFKEQ, per germline. The CDR3 extends over 19 amino acids. The CDR3 is CASSQESGASGSAVNIQYF. The CDR3 bases are TGTGCCAGCAGCCAAGAGTCGGGTGCTAGCGGGAGCGCTGTAAACATTCAGTACTTC.

This clonotype was seen repeatedly, ten times or more. The chain has TRBV6-2 or TRBV6-3 and TRBJ2-7; 8 positions agree with TRBD1. There are 17 residues in the CDR3. The trim removed 4 bases at V and 4 bases at J, leaving 15 bases unmatched. Per the germline V gene, CDR1 is MNHEY and CDR2 is SVGEGT. The CDR3 region is CASSSGPYDRGFYEQYF. For the CDR3, the DNA is TGTGCCAGCAGTTCCGGACCTTATGACAGGGGTTTTTACGAGCAGTACTTC.

This chain links TRBV6-2 or TRBV6-3 with TRBJ2-7; no reliable D call. The length of the CDR3 is 12 residues. The germline gives CDR1 MNHEY, CDR2 SVGEGT. Trimming cost V 2 bases and J 9 bases, with 11 bases left between them. CDR3 amino acids: CASSYLRWGQYF. The CDR3 nucleotides are TGTGCCAGCAGTTACCTTCGATGGGGGCAGTACTTC.

V usage is TRBV11-2 and J usage is TRBJ2-7; D perhaps matches TRBD1 (5 bases). The length of the CDR3 is 16 residues. Germline V gives CDR1 SGHAT, CDR2 FQNNGV. V was trimmed by 0 bases and J by 2 bases, leaving 14 bases between them. The CDR3 here is CASSLEVKGLTYEQYF. In DNA, the CDR3 is TGTGCCAGCAGCTTAGAGGTAAAGGGGCTTACCTACGAGCAGTACTTC.

This rearrangement joins TRBV7-2 to TRBJ2-2; D may be TRBD1 (5 bases). CDR1 and CDR2 (germline): SGHTA, FQGNSA. This CDR3 region has 13 residues. The V end was cut by 2 bases, the J end by 5 bases, with 6 bases between. CDR3 bases: TGTGCCAGCAGCTTAAAGGGGACCGGGGAGCTGTTTTTT. Translation gives CASSLKGTGELFF.

The chain links TRBV30 to TRBJ1-2; D unclear. Per the germline V gene, CDR1 is GTSNPN and CDR2 is SVGIG (reference sequence). The CDR3 sequence is 12 residues long. The V gene lost 5 bases and the J gene lost 0 bases, with 7 bases spanning the gap. In DNA, the CDR3 is TGTGCCTGGGCCGGATCTAACTATGGCTACACCTTC. Translating it yields CAWAGSNYGYTF.

This clonotype was counted at least ten times. The chain combines TRBV12-3 or TRBV12-4 with TRBJ2-6, with 7 bases fitting TRBD2. The trim removed 3 bases at V and 4 bases at J, leaving 3 bases unmatched. This CDR3 region has 15 residues. CDR3 region: CASSFSGLGANVLTF. For the CDR3, the DNA is TGTGCCAGCAGTTTTAGCGGGCTAGGGGCCAACGTCCTGACTTTC.

This clonotype was detected many times. The chain has TRBV28 and TRBJ1-1; weak D call: TRBD1 (6 bases). Germline-derived CDR1 and CDR2 are MDHEN and SYDVKM. Trimming left V 6 bases short and J 6 bases short, with 17 bases between. The CDR3 has 14 residues. This CDR3 reads CASRPPGGRPEAFF. CDR3 nucleotides: TGTGCCAGCAGGCCACCGGGGGGGCGCCCTGAAGCTTTCTTT.

This clonotype has a count of ten or more. The V gene is TRBV13, the J gene TRBJ2-4; D remains unclear. This CDR3 has 12 residues. Trimming left V 6 bases short and J 4 bases short, with 7 bases between. CDR1 and CDR2 (germline): PRHDT, FYEKMQ (reference sequence). DNA of the CDR3: TGTGCCAGCAGGGACGCGAAAAACATTCAGTACTTC. This codes for CASRDAKNIQYF.

In its sample, this clonotype was seen many times. J is TRBJ2-5 and V is TRBV18, with a tentative D call TRBD1 (6 bases). The CDR3 length is 14 residues. Trimming removed 2 bases from V and 3 bases from J, with 10 bases in between. The germline gives CDR1 KGHSH, CDR2 LQKENI. The chain's CDR3 is CASSPWTAKETQYF. DNA for the CDR3: TGTGCCAGCTCACCATGGACAGCCAAAGAGACCCAGTACTTC.